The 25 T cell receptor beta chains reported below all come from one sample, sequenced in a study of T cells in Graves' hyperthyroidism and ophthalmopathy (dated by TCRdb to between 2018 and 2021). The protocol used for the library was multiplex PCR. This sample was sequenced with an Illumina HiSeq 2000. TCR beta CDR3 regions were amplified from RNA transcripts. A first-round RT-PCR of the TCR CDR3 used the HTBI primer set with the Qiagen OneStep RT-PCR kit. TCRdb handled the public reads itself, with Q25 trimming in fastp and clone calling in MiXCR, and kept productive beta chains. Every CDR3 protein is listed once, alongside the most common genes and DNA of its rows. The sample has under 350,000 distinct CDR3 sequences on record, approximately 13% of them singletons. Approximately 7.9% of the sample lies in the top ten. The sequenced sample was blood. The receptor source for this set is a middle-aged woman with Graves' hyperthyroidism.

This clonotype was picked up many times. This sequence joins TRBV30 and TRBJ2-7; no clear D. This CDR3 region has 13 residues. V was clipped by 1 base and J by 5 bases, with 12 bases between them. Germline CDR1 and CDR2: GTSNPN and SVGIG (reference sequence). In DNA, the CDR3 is TGTGCCTGGAGTGGTACCCCACCGGACGAGCAGTACTTC. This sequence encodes CAWSGTPPDEQYF.

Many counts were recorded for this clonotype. CDR3 sequence reads: CASSQVPAAYTEAFF. In nucleotides, the CDR3 is TGTGCCAGCAGCCAAGTTCCAGCAGCTTACACTGAAGCTTTCTTT. The chain carries TRBV3-1 and TRBJ1-1; D unclear. Trimming left V 1 base short and J 3 bases short, with 12 bases between. The CDR3 spans 15 residues. CDR1 LGHDT and CDR2 YNNKEL come from the germline V gene (reference sequence).

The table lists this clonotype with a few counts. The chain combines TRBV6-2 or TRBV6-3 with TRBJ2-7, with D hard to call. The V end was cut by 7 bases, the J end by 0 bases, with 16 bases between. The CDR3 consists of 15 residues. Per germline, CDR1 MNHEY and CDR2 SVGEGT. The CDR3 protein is CASKPTPAVSYEQYF. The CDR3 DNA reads TGTGCCAGCAAACCAACGCCGGCGGTCTCCTACGAGCAGTACTTC.

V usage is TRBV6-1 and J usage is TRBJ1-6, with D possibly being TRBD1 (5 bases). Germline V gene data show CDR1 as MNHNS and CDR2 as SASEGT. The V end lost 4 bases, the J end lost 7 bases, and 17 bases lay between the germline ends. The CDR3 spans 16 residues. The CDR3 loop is CASSGERYRTNSPLHF. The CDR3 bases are TGTGCCAGCAGTGGAGAACGTTACAGGACAAATTCACCCCTCCACTTT.

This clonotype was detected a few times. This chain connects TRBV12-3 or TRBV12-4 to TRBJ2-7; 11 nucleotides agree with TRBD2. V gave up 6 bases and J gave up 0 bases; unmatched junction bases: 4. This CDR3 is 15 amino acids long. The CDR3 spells CASRAGTSGSYEQYF. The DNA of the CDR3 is TGTGCCAGCAGAGCCGGGACTAGCGGCTCCTACGAGCAGTACTTC.

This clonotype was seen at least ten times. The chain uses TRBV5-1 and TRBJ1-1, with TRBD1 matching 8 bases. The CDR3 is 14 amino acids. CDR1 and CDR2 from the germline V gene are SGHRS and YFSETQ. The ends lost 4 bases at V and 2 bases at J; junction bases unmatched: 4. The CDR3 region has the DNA TGCGCCAGCAGCGTGGACAGGGCTAACACTGAAGCTTTCTTT. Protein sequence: CASSVDRANTEAFF.

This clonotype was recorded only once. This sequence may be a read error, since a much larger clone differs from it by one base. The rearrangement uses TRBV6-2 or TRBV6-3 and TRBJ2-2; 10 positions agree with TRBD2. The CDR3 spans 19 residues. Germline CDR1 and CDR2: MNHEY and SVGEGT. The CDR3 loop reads CASRYSHQREGYTPGELFF. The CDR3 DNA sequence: TGTGCCAGCAGGTACTCCCACCAGCGGGAGGGATATACCCCGGGGGAGCTGTTTTTT.

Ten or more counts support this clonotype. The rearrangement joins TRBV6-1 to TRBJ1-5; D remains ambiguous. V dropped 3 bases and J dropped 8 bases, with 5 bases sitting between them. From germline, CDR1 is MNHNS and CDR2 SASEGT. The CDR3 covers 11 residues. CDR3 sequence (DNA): TGTGCCAGCAGTGACCCTAAGCCCCAGCATTTT. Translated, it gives CASSDPKPQHF.

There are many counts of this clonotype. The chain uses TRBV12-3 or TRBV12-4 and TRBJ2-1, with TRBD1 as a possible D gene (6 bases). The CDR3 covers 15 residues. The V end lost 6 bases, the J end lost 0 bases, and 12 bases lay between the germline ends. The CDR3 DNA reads TGTGCCAGCAGGACAGGCACTAGCTCCTACAATGAGCAGTTCTTC. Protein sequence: CASRTGTSSYNEQFF.

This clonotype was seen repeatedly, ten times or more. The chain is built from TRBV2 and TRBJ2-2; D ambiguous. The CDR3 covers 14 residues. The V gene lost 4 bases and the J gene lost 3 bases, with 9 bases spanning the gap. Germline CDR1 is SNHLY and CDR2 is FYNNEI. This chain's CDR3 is CASSVGLHTGELFF. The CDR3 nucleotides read TGTGCCAGCAGTGTCGGGCTCCACACCGGGGAGCTGTTTTTT.

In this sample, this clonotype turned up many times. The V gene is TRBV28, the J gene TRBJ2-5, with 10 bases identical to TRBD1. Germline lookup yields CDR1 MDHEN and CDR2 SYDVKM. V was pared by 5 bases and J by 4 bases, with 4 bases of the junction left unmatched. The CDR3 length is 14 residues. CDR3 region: CASSRQGARETQYF. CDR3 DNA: TGTGCCAGCAGTCGACAGGGGGCGAGAGAGACCCAGTACTTC.

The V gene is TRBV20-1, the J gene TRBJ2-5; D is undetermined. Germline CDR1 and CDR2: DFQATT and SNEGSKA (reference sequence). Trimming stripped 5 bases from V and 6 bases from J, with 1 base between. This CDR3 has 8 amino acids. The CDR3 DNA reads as TGCAGTGCTCAGACCCAGTACTTC. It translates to CSAQTQYF.

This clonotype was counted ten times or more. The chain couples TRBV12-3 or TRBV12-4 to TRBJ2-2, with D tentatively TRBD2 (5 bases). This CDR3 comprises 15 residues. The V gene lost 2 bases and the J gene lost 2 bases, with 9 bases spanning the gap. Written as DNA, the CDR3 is TGTGCCAGCAGTTTAAGGAGACTAAACACCGGGGAGCTGTTTTTT. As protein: CASSLRRLNTGELFF.

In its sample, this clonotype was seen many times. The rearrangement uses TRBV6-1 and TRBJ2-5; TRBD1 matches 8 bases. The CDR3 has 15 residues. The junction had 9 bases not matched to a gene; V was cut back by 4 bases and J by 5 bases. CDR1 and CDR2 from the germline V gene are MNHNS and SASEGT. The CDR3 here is CASSVRQGFEETQYF. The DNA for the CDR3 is TGTGCCAGCAGTGTTCGACAGGGGTTTGAGGAGACCCAGTACTTC.

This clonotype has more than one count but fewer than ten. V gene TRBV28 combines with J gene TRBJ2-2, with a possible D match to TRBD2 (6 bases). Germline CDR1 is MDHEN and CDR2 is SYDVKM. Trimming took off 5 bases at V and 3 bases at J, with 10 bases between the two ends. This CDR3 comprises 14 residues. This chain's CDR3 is CASSRGLYTGELFF. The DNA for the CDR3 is TGTGCCAGCAGTCGAGGACTATACACCGGGGAGCTGTTTTTT.

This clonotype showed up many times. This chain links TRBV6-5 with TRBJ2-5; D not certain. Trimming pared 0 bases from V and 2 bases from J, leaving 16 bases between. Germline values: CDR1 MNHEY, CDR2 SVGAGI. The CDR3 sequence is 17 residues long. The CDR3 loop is CASSYSISVRTQETQYF. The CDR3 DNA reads TGTGCCAGCAGTTACTCGATAAGTGTTAGAACTCAAGAGACCCAGTACTTC.

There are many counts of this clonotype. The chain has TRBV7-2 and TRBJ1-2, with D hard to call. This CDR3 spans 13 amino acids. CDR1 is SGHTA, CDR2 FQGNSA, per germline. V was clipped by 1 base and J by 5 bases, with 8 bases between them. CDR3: CASSLGGDYGYTF. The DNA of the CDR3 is TGTGCCAGCAGCTTAGGGGGAGATTATGGCTACACCTTC.

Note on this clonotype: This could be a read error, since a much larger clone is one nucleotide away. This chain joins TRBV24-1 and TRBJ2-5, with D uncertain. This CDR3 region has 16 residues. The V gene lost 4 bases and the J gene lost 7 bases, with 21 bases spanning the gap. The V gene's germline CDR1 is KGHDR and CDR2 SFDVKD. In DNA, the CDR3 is TGTGCCACCAGTGACAATGGCCCTCGGGCCCTTGGGACCCAGTACTTC. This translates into CATSDNGPRALGTQYF.

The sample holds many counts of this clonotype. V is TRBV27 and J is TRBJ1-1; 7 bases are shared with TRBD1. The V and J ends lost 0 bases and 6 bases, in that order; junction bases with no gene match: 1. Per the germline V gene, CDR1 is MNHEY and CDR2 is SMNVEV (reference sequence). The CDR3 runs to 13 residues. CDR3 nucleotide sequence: TGTGCCAGCAGTTTATCAGGGGGCCCTGAAGCTTTCTTT. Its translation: CASSLSGGPEAFF.

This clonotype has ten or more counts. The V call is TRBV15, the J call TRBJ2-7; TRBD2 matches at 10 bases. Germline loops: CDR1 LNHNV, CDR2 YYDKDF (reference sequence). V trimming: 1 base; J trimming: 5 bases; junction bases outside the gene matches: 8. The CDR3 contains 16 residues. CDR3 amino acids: CATSRVGLAGAHEQYF. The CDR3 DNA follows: TGTGCCACCAGCAGAGTTGGGCTAGCGGGAGCTCACGAGCAGTACTTC.

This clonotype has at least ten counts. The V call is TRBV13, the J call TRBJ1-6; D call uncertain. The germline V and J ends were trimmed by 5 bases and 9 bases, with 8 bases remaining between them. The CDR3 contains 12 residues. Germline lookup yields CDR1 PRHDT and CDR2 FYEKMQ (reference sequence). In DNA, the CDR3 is TGTGCCAGCAGCCCCCGGCTTTCACCCCTCCACTTT. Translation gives CASSPRLSPLHF.

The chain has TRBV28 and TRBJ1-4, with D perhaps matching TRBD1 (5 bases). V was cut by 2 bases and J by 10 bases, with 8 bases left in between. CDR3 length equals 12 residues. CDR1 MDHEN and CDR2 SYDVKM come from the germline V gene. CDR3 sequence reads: CASSLPGTKLFF. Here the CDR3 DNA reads TGTGCCAGCAGTTTACCCGGGACAAAACTGTTTTTT.

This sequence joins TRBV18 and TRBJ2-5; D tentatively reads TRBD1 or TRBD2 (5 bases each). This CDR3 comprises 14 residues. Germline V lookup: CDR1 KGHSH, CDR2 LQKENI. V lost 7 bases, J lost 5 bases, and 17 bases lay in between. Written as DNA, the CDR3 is TGTGCCAGCTGTGGAGGAGCAGGGAGTGAGACCCAGTACTTC. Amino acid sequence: CASCGGAGSETQYF.

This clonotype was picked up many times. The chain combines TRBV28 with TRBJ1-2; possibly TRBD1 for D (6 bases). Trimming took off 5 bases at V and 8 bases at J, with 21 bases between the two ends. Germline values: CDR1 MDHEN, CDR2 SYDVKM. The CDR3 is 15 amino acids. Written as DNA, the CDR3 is TGTGCCAGCAGTACGATCAACAGGGAAGCCGGAGGCTACACCTTC. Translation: CASSTINREAGGYTF.

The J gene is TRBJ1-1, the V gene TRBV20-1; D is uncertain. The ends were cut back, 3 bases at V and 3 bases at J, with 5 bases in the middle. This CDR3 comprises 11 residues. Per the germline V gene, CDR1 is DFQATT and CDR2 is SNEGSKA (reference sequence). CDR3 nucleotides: TGCAGTGCTAGCTACGACACTGAAGCTTTCTTT. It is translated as CSASYDTEAFF.